The 15 T cell receptor beta chains below were found in one sample sequenced in a study of read filtering for tumor transcriptome and immune sequencing. Molecular barcoded adaptors covering alpha/delta and beta/gamma chains were used on around 400 ng RNA. TCRdb passed the reads through MiXCR, listing each CDR3 protein once. The sample holds 100,000 to 150,000 distinct CDR3 sequences, about an eighth seen once. Specimen: a population of CD138-negative cells sorted from bone marrow. The receptor set was obtained from a donor over 35 with multiple myeloma.

This clonotype was observed many times. V and J are TRBV29-1 and TRBJ1-5; D remains unclear. Germline-derived CDR1 and CDR2 are SQVTM and ANQGSEA. V lost 5 bases and J 1 base, leaving 12 bases between the germline ends. The CDR3 length is 14 residues. The CDR3 loop reads CSVKVQGSNQPQHF. DNA of the CDR3: TGCAGCGTTAAAGTTCAAGGCAGCAATCAGCCCCAGCATTTT.

This clonotype was picked up many times. This chain joins TRBV27 and TRBJ2-1, with D unresolved. Per germline, CDR1 MNHEY and CDR2 SMNVEV (reference sequence). Trimming cost V 2 bases and J 7 bases, with 3 bases left between them. The CDR3 totals 11 residues. Here the CDR3 DNA reads TGTGCCAGCAGTTTAGGAAATGAGCAGTTCTTC. It specifies CASSLGNEQFF.

This clonotype appeared many times. The CDR3 DNA follows: TGCAGTGCTAGACTCCAGGCATCCTACAATGAGCAGTTCTTC. Encoded protein: CSARLQASYNEQFF. This rearrangement joins TRBV20-1 to TRBJ2-1, with D unclear. V was shortened by 2 bases and J by 1 base, with 9 bases between the two germline ends. Germline CDR1 and CDR2: DFQATT and SNEGSKA (reference sequence). CDR3 length equals 14 residues.

This clonotype showed up many times. The V and J genes are TRBV6-1 and TRBJ1-1; D ambiguous. This CDR3 comprises 13 residues. Trimming pared 11 bases from V and 3 bases from J, leaving 16 bases between. From germline, CDR1 is MNHNS and CDR2 SASEGT. This CDR3 reads CALRTELDTEAFF. In DNA, the CDR3 is TGTGCCCTTAGGACGGAGTTGGACACTGAAGCTTTCTTT.

This clonotype appeared many times. This chain links TRBV27 with TRBJ2-5; weak D call: TRBD2 (6 bases). Germline V gene lookup returns CDR1 MNHEY and CDR2 SMNVEV (reference sequence). CDR3 size: 16 residues. Deletions cut 6 bases from V and 2 bases from J, with 19 bases between. The CDR3, as DNA: TGTGCCAGCAGGACCTTCTTAAAGGGGAGGCAAGAGACCCAGTACTTC. Translated: CASRTFLKGRQETQYF.

This clonotype occurred once. Given a much more abundant clone one base away, this may be a read error. The chain links TRBV4-2 to TRBJ2-7, with D perhaps assigned TRBD1 or TRBD2 (5 bases each). V lost 1 base and J lost 1, with 14 bases in between. Germline CDR1 LGHNA, CDR2 YNFKEQ. The CDR3 spans 16 residues. Here the CDR3 reads CASSQGVGTMSYEQYF. CDR3 nucleotides: TGTGCCAGCAGCCAAGGGGTTGGGACCATGTCCTACGAGCAGTACTTC.

The chain recombines TRBV19 with TRBJ2-1; TRBD2 agrees at 8 bases. After removal of 7 bases from V and 0 bases from J, the junction contained 11 bases not matched to a gene. Looked up from germline, CDR1 is LNHDA and CDR2 is SQIVND (reference sequence). The CDR3 has 17 residues. The CDR3 DNA reads TGTGCCAGTAAAGAGGGAGCGGGGGTGAGCTCCTACAATGAGCAGTTCTTC. This sequence encodes CASKEGAGVSSYNEQFF.

This clonotype was counted many times. The V gene is TRBV7-9, the J gene TRBJ2-1; D is perhaps TRBD2 (5 bases). This CDR3 has 14 residues. V lost 3 bases to trimming and J lost 5 bases, with 11 bases between them. Germline V gives CDR1 SEHNR, CDR2 FQNEAQ (reference sequence). The CDR3 reads CASSFFRENNEQFF. CDR3 coding DNA: TGTGCCAGCAGCTTTTTTAGGGAGAACAATGAGCAGTTCTTC.

The table lists this clonotype with many counts. This chain connects TRBV10-3 to TRBJ1-2, with D possibly being TRBD1 (6 bases). CDR1 and CDR2 from the germline V gene are ENHRY and SYGVKD. V lost 2 bases and J lost 4, with 11 bases in between. This CDR3 comprises 14 residues. CDR3 sequence (DNA): TGTGCCATCAGTGAGGGACAGCCCAGCTATGGCTACACCTTC. As protein: CAISEGQPSYGYTF.

This chain connects TRBV7-2 to TRBJ2-1; D is undetermined. V gave up 1 base and J gave up 1 base, with 8 bases separating them. Germline-derived CDR1 and CDR2 are SGHTA and FQGNSA. The CDR3 has 15 amino acids. As DNA, the CDR3 is TGTGCCAGCAGCTTAGGGCTATCTTCCTACAATGAGCAGTTCTTC. Its translation: CASSLGLSSYNEQFF.

Only a few counts were recorded for this clonotype. A read error is possible here, since a much larger clone lies one base away. Given the absence of the conserved phenylalanine or tryptophan at the CDR3 end, a read error is likely. The CDR3 nucleotides are TGTGCCAGCAGCTGGGAGGAGGGCGTTCAGTACTCC. This gives the protein CASSWEEGVQYS. The V and J genes are TRBV11-2 and TRBJ2-4; tentative D call: TRBD2 (6 bases). Germline CDR1 and CDR2: SGHAT and FQNNGV. Deletions cut 4 bases from V and 11 bases from J, with 12 bases between. The CDR3 covers 12 residues.

At least ten counts were recorded for this clonotype. The chain uses TRBV29-1 and TRBJ2-5; D is possibly TRBD1 or TRBD2 (5 bases each). V was trimmed by 3 bases and J by 1 base, leaving 12 bases between them. CDR1 and CDR2 from the germline V gene are SQVTM and ANQGSEA. The CDR3 is made up of 14 amino acids. CDR3 region: CSVERLGTQETQYF. The DNA of the CDR3 is TGCAGCGTTGAGAGGTTGGGGACCCAAGAGACCCAGTACTTC.

This clonotype was detected many times. The DNA of the CDR3 is TGTGCCTGGAGTCCCCTCAACGGGGAGCAGTTCTTC. As protein: CAWSPLNGEQFF. The rearrangement joins TRBV30 to TRBJ2-1; D not resolved. This CDR3 comprises 12 residues. V lost 2 bases and J 10 bases, leaving 12 bases between the germline ends. Looked up from germline, CDR1 is GTSNPN and CDR2 is SVGIG (reference sequence).

This clonotype was seen many times. V and J are TRBV11-1 and TRBJ2-3; D is tentatively TRBD1 or TRBD2 (5 bases each). The CDR3 contains 16 residues. Germline V gene sequence: CDR1 SGHAT, CDR2 FQDESV (reference sequence). V was pared by 6 bases and J by 2 bases, with 18 bases between. This CDR3 is CASSRTGTPVTDTQYF. CDR3 sequence (DNA): TGTGCCAGCAGTCGTACCGGGACCCCTGTCACAGATACGCAGTATTTT.

At least ten counts were recorded for this clonotype. The rearrangement uses TRBV6-2 or TRBV6-3 and TRBJ2-1; the D gene is possibly TRBD2 (7 bases). Germline V gene data show CDR1 as MNHEY and CDR2 as SVGEGT. There are 17 residues in the CDR3. V was clipped by 2 bases and J by 7 bases, with 21 bases between them. CDR3 bases: TGTGCCAGCAGTTACGGGATGAGGGGGGGCTGGCAGAATGAGCAGTTCTTC. Its protein product is CASSYGMRGGWQNEQFF.